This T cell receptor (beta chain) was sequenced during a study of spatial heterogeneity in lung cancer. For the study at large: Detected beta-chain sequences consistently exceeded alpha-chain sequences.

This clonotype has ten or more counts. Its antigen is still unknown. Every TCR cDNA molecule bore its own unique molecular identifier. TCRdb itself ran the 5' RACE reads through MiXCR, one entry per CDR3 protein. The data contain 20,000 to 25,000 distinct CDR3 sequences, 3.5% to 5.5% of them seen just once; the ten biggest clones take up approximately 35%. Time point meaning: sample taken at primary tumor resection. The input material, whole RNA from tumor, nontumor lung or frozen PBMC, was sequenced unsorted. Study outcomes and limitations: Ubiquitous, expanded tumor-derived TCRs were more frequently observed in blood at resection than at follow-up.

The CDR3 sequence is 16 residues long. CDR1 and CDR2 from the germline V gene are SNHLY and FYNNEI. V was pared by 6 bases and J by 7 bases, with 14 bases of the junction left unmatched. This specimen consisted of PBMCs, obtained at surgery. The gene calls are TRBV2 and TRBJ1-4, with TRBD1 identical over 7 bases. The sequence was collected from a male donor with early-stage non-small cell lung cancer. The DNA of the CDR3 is TGTGCCAGCAGGGTCGGGACAGCTTTGGGAGGTGAAAAACTGTTTTTT. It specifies CASRVGTALGGEKLFF.